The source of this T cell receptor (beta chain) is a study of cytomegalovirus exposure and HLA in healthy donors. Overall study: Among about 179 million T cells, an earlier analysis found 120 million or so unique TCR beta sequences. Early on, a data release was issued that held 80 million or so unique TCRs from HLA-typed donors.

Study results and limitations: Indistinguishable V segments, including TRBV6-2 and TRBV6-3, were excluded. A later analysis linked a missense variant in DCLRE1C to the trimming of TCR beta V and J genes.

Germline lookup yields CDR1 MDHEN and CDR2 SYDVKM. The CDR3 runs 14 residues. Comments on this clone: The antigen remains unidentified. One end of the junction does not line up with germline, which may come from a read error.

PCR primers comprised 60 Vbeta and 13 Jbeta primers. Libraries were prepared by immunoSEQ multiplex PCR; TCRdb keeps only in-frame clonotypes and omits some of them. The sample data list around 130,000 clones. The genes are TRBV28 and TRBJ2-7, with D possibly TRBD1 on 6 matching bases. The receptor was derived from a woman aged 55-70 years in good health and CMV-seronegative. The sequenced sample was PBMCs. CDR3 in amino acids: CASSPGHLSSEQYF. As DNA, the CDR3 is TGTGCCAGCAGTCCGGGACACCTCTCCTCCGAGCAGTACTTC.